Included here is one TCR beta chain sequence, with context. Its antigen remains unidentified. These data originate in a study of cytomegalovirus exposure and HLA in healthy donors. PCR amplification relied on 60 Vbeta primers (plus 13 Jbeta primers). Some clones are missing from TCRdb's copy, which holds only in-frame ones; the method was immunoSEQ multiplex PCR. In the table there are more than 85,000 clones, about an eighth of which are singletons. The CDR3 runs to 15 residues. V gave up 4 bases and J gave up 6 bases; unmatched junction bases: 9. Germline CDR1 MGHRA, CDR2 YSYEKL. Study-wide results and limits: Associated with HLA alleles at 0.05 false discovery rate in a later analysis were some 18,000 TCR beta sequences.

This sequence originates from a man aged 35 to 55 in good health and CMV-seropositive. The V call is TRBV4-1, the J call TRBJ2-1, with 7 positions matching TRBD2. The sample taken for sequencing was PBMCs. As DNA, the CDR3 is TGCGCCAGCAGCCGAGGGGCGGGAGTGGGCAATGAGCAGTTCTTC. Protein sequence: CASSRGAGVGNEQFF.